This T cell receptor beta chain was sequenced during a study of cytomegalovirus exposure and HLA in healthy donors (dated by TCRdb to about 2017). Regarding the research as a whole: According to an earlier analysis of 587 of the donors, 150 million to 200 million T cells yielded roughly 110 million unique TCR beta sequences and about 300 Gb of sequence data. To predict cytomegalovirus infection status, the study brought together high-throughput TCR immunosequencing, statistical association of individual TCRs with disease status, and machine learning. Typing coverage varied by locus: roughly 629-640 donors for A, B, C, DRB1 and DQB1; around 560 for DQA1; 606 for DPA1; under 490 for DPB1. The study used immunosequencing to profile the T cell repertoires of several hundred subjects and linked those repertoires to cytomegalovirus serostatus. Donor age, sex, ethnicity and CMV serostatus were compiled alongside the repertoire data. The study aimed to test whether cataloging public T cell receptors could reveal signatures of past pathogen exposure. In a later genetic analysis, genome-wide SNP genotypes for about 60% of the 666 donors were used, and that subset was treated as a discovery cohort. A later analysis re-examined previously published TCR beta repertoires from roughly 720 donors and added high-resolution HLA genotyping to investigate patterns of TCR occurrence. An early release covering roughly 640 HLA-typed donors comprised approximately 290 gigabases of sequencing data and roughly 86 million unique TCR sequences. Every discovery cohort repertoire had been produced on one sequencing platform. Besides the first cohort of around 700 subjects, a separate validation cohort made up of 120 different subjects was used. Among the roughly 390 genotyped donors, 81% belonged to the genetic ancestry cluster associated with self-reported Caucasian donors. Rather than using new phenotypic data, the later analysis identified candidate immune exposures from TCR beta sequences and from how often those sequences occurred across donors. To decide whether each TCR beta V gene segment behaved as functional or pseudogenic, an earlier analysis of over 500 of the donors relied on high-throughput TCR beta sequencing. On average, roughly 200,000 unique TCR beta nucleotide sequences were sequenced per donor among about 400 genotyped donors of the cohort, with roughly 18% of those sequences being non-productive. Because of strong linkage in the cohort, a handful of DR-DQ haplotypes were treated as single units for association and clustering. HLA typing included class I and class II loci at four-digit resolution. What the study reported, not specific to this receptor: An earlier analysis of some 560 of the donors showed that most TCR beta V segments appeared in productive rearrangements either about 87% or about 30% of the time, which broadly matched IMGT annotations. Three of the identified cytomegalovirus-associated TCR beta chains were confirmed in vitro to be specific for cytomegalovirus antigens. The authors suggested that the approach could potentially be generalized to other disease states and immunological phenotypes. In a later genetic analysis, fewer N-insertions in productive TCRs were reported among donors in an Asian-associated ancestry cluster than the roughly 670-donor mean. The only immune exposure information available for the cohort was CMV serostatus. A later analysis reported that several top co-occurrence clusters appeared linked to parvovirus B19, influenza, CMV and Epstein-Barr virus. A further reported finding was that TCR beta sequences accurately predicted the HLA-A and HLA-B alleles for most subjects in the first cohort. A later genetic analysis associated a missense DCLRE1C variant with V-gene and J-gene trimming of TCR beta chains, and an independent cohort replicated the association. The earlier analysis of approximately 590 of the donors excluded roughly 17 rarely observed V segments, including chromosome 9 orphons, because counts were too low. The classifier was reported to diagnose cytomegalovirus status with high specificity and sensitivity in both the original and validation cohorts. HLA typing was unavailable for some donors at each locus, so association tests used only the typed subset. A later analysis found that most CMV-associated TCR beta chains appeared HLA-restricted, with HLA associations seemingly driven largely by CMV exposure. Some IMGT-functional V segments, including TRBV6-2 and TRBV6-3, could not be distinguished by the 87-base-pair reads and were therefore excluded. A cluster of highly shared sequence variants was judged likely to be a technical artifact of the sequencing pipeline. A later analysis associated around 16,000 TCR beta sequences with specific HLA alleles at a false discovery rate of 0.05. Presence/absence analyses assumed roughly uniform sequencing depth across donors, an assumption that may not hold. Across donors, most TCR sequences were observed very rarely, whereas some public TCRs were present in many individuals. Linkage disequilibrium might explain the correlated functional status among segregating V segments, but an unknown experimental factor could not be excluded. This cohort had only TCR beta chains sequenced, and the lack of alpha or paired-chain data limited which features could be detected. In a later analysis, HLA-associated TCR beta chains showed more clonal expansion and lower generation probabilities than non-associated chains that were equally common. In a later analysis, the rate of TCR association differed among HLA loci, with DRB1 alleles having the most associated TCRs and HLA-C alleles having the fewest. A total of 164 TCR beta chains were listed by the study as associated with cytomegalovirus. Assigning TCR associations to individual alleles was difficult when HLA alleles, especially DR and DQ, strongly co-occurred.

The library was built by means of the immunoSEQ multiplex PCR assay. The multiplex PCR relied on a mix of 60 forward primers for TCR Vbeta segments and 13 reverse primers for TCR Jbeta segments. The CDR3 region of rearranged TCR beta genes was amplified from genomic DNA by a multiplex PCR assay. Amplified TCR beta libraries were sequenced as 87-base-pair reads on the Illumina HiSeq System. In the paper's pipeline: In a later analysis, tens of millions of unique TCR beta chains were counted across the approximately 620 repertoires, and around 10 million of these chains were shared by at least two donors. A nearest-neighbor algorithm error-corrected the raw reads and collapsed the reads into unique sequences, merging closely related sequences to remove PCR and sequencing errors. V, D and J gene segments were assigned by aligning CDR3 sequences to IMGT reference sequences. For a sequence to be retained, a match of at least six nucleotides to both a V gene segment and a J gene segment was required. A rearrangement counted as productive if the CDR3 had no stop codons and remained in frame with V and J, and every other rearrangement counted as non-productive. Following IMGT convention, CDR3 was defined as the stretch from the second conserved V-encoded cysteine to the conserved J-encoded phenylalanine. The earlier analysis of 587 of the donors excluded sequences that lacked an unambiguous match to a single V gene segment. In an earlier analysis of approximately 500 of the donors, a V segment was called functional when productive rearrangements were above 56.7%, and segregating when the standard deviation between donors exceeded 5%. To diagnose cytomegalovirus status from the catalog of TCR beta chain sequences, a statistical classification framework was built. In a later analysis, V and J genes were assigned by comparing TCR nucleotide sequences against IMGT/GENE-DB human TR gene sequences. The TCRdist pipeline was used in a later analysis to assign CDR3 sequences and most-parsimonious VDJ recombination scenarios. In a later analysis, each TCR beta chain was defined by its CDR3 amino acid sequence together with its V-gene family, and reads without a unique V-gene family were excluded. A later analysis removed several hundred highly shared, low-generation-probability nucleotide sequences to deal with suspected cross-contamination and a sequencing artifact. In a later analysis, a clonal expansion index for each public chain was calculated from normalized within-repertoire ranks of inferred template counts. In a later analysis, generation probabilities were computed using a VDJ recombination model fitted to out-of-frame rearrangements, and the results were checked against IGoR. Hypergeometric tests were used in a later analysis to score TCR-TCR, TCR-HLA and TCR-CMV co-occurrence, with a repertoire-size bias correction applied to the TCR pairs. A later analysis estimated false discovery rates by permuting HLA or CMV assignments 20 times. In a later analysis, co-occurring TCRs were grouped using DBSCAN, with TCRdist sequence similarity added in when clustering inside HLA-allele-positive subsets. Repertoires with fewer than 30,000 or more than 120,000 public chains were left out of co-occurrence clustering, as were five repertoires with anomalous nucleotide sharing. Held by TCRdb, this immuneACCESS table contains in-frame sequences only and omits some clones. Under half of the omission traces to an unresolved V gene where checked; the cause of the rest is unknown. That table furnishes V, J and clone size, whereas the DNA furnished D and trimming. The sample table lists fewer than 200,000 clones, around 64% of them with a count of one. The top ten hold about 2.7% of the sample.

The cohort consisted of 666 healthy bone marrow donors. At the time of sampling, every cohort member was nominally healthy, though immune exposures that went unrecorded were likely present. The donor tested CMV seronegative and was one of the 352 seronegative cohort members. Every donor gave a peripheral blood sample, and the peripheral blood mononuclear cells from that sample were used for TCR beta sequencing. Genomic DNA extraction from the blood cell samples was performed with the Qiagen DNeasy Blood Extraction Kit. Relative to germline, V is 5 bases shorter and J is 1 base shorter, with 18 bases between their ends. CDR1 and CDR2 (LNHDA, SQIVND) derive from the germline V gene (reference sequence). The CDR3, cysteine through phenylalanine, is 17 amino acids long. Of the read, only the CDR3 DNA is kept; its 51 bases are in frame from base 1. A note on this clone: Its cognate antigen has yet to be identified. No much larger clone is present one base from it, and per-base qualities are unavailable.

The rearranged chain carries TRBV19 and TRBJ2-1; TRBD2 could be the D gene, as 5 bases match. The sequencing input was PBMCs. This TCR came from a woman aged 25 to 39 in good health and CMV-seronegative. The nucleotides read TGTGCCAGTAGTCCTCACCGGGTCGAGGGATCCTACAATGAGCAGTTCTTC. It codes for CASSPHRVEGSYNEQFF.